The 32 T cell receptor beta chains listed next were all sequenced from one sample in a study of cytotoxic CD8 clonotypes in ibrutinib-treated CLL. Some clones are missing from TCRdb's copy, which holds only in-frame ones; the method was immunoSEQ multiplex PCR. Among approximately 210,000 clones listed, over 55% were seen once. The specimen comprised PBMCs, sampled after 24 months of ibrutinib treatment. The source is a human donor with chronic lymphocytic leukemia.

CDR3 sequence: CASSYLLGGEYGYTF. CDR3 coding DNA: TGTGCCAGCAGTTACCTGCTGGGTGGAGAGTATGGCTACACCTTC. The chain uses TRBV6-5 and TRBJ1-2; D remains unclear. There are 15 residues in the CDR3. Trimming pared 2 bases from V and 5 bases from J, leaving 15 bases between. Germline CDR1 and CDR2: MNHEY and SVGAGI.

This chain uses TRBV27 with TRBJ2-3; D is perhaps TRBD1 or TRBD2 (5 bases each). Per the germline V gene, CDR1 is MNHEY and CDR2 is SMNVEV (reference sequence). V gave up 3 bases and J gave up 4 bases, with 14 bases separating them. CDR3 size: 15 residues. The CDR3 spells CASSLWGSGPDTQYF. CDR3 in DNA: TGTGCCAGCAGTTTGTGGGGGAGTGGTCCAGATACGCAGTATTTT.

The chain is built from TRBV27 and TRBJ1-2; D remains unclear. The CDR3 consists of 14 residues. Per the germline V gene, CDR1 is MNHEY and CDR2 is SMNVEV (reference sequence). Trimming took 10 bases from V and 4 from J, leaving 19 bases between them. The CDR3 here is CANPLNTGIYGYTF. Written as DNA, the CDR3 is TGTGCCAACCCACTAAACACGGGGATCTATGGCTACACCTTC.

With respect to this clone: Other nucleotide sequences in the sample specify the same CDR3. This chain connects TRBV27 to TRBJ1-1; D is ambiguous. Germline V gives CDR1 MNHEY, CDR2 SMNVEV (reference sequence). This CDR3 is built from 13 residues. The V end lost 2 bases, the J end lost 1 base, and 5 bases lay between the germline ends. DNA of the CDR3: TGTGCCAGCAGTTTAAGTAGGAACACTGAAGCTTTCTTT. Its protein is CASSLSRNTEAFF.

In its sample, this clone was seen a few times. Other DNA sequences in the sample encode the same CDR3. The CDR3 loop is CASSYYRGYEQYF. CDR3 nucleotides: TGTGCCAGCAGTTACTACAGGGGCTACGAGCAGTACTTC. The chain couples TRBV6-5 to TRBJ2-7; the match to TRBD1 covers 7 bases. There are 13 residues in the CDR3. Germline CDR1 is MNHEY and CDR2 is SVGAGI. V shed 1 base, J shed 3 bases, and the junction held 0 bases outside the gene matches.

This chain links TRBV6-5 with TRBJ2-7; D call uncertain. V was cut by 4 bases and J by 11 bases, with 12 bases left in between. The CDR3 is 11 amino acids. From germline, CDR1 is MNHEY and CDR2 SVGAGI. This CDR3 is CASSSTSTEYF. CDR3 coding DNA: TGTGCCAGCAGTTCCACCTCTACGGAGTACTTC.

The rearrangement joins TRBV29-1 to TRBJ1-2; unclear D gene. V lost 6 bases and J 6 bases, leaving 8 bases between the germline ends. The CDR3 consists of 10 residues. Germline values: CDR1 SQVTM, CDR2 ANQGSEA. CDR3 sequence: CSVWTNGYTF. The CDR3 DNA reads TGCAGCGTGTGGACGAATGGCTACACCTTC.

V and J are TRBV5-6 and TRBJ2-7; no clear D gene. The CDR3 contains 14 residues. V was cut by 0 bases and J by 6 bases, with 13 bases left in between. Germline V gene lookup returns CDR1 SGHDT and CDR2 YYEEEE. Here the CDR3 DNA reads TGTGCCAGCAGCTTGGAGGGCCCAACCGGCGAGCAGTACTTC. Translating gives CASSLEGPTGEQYF.

The CDR3 DNA is TGTGCCAGCTCACGGGGGGACAGGGGAACCTACGAGCAGTACTTC. Translating gives CASSRGDRGTYEQYF. This chain uses TRBV18 with TRBJ2-7, with TRBD1 matching over 10 bases. The CDR3 loop spans 15 amino acids. J gave up 2 bases and V 4 bases, and 5 bases lay outside the gene matches. The germline V gene has CDR1 KGHSH and CDR2 LQKENI.

V gene TRBV15 combines with J gene TRBJ1-5; tentative D call: TRBD1 (5 bases). The CDR3 is made up of 18 amino acids. Trimming stripped 2 bases from V and 0 bases from J, with 17 bases between. The germline CDR1 and CDR2 sequences are LNHNV and YYDKDF (reference sequence). The CDR3 DNA reads as TGTGCCACCAGCAGAATCCGGGGACCTGACGATAGCAATCAGCCCCAGCATTTT. Its translation: CATSRIRGPDDSNQPQHF.

This rearrangement joins TRBV30 to TRBJ1-3; D not resolved. This CDR3 is built from 12 residues. Germline V gives CDR1 GTSNPN, CDR2 SVGIG (reference sequence). The V gene lost 1 base and the J gene lost 2 bases, with 3 bases spanning the gap. The CDR3 coding sequence is TGTGCCTGGAGTGACACTGGAAACACCATATATTTT. It specifies CAWSDTGNTIYF.

Concerning this clone: One end of the junction is discordant with germline, which a read error may explain. The genes are TRBV19 and TRBJ1-5; the D gene is possibly TRBD1 (5 bases). Per germline, CDR1 LNHDA and CDR2 SQIVND (reference sequence). This CDR3 is 15 amino acids long. The CDR3, as DNA: TGTGCCAGCAGTATAACGGCAGGGAGCAATCAGCCCCAGCATTTT. Translation gives CASSITAGSNQPQHF. The variable domain in full, completed from reference TRBV19 and TRBJ1-5, reads DGGITQSPKYLFRKEGQNVTLSCEQNLNHDAMYWYRQDPGQGLRLIYYSQIVNDFQKGDIAEGYSVSREKKESFPLTVTSAQKNPTAFYLCASSITAGSNQPQHFGDGTRLSIL.

The gene calls are TRBV29-1 and TRBJ2-1; 11 bases match TRBD1. The CDR3 totals 14 residues. Trimming at V came to 6 bases and at J to 7 bases, leaving 8 bases not matched to a gene. CDR1 is SQVTM, CDR2 ANQGSEA, per germline. The DNA for the CDR3 is TGCAGCGTAGGTAAGGACAGGGGGCGGAATGAGCAGTTCTTC. This gives the protein CSVGKDRGRNEQFF.

CDR3 coding DNA: TGTGCCAGCAGCCGAGACTTAAAGACTAGCGGGGGTGGTGAGCAGTTCTTC. This codes for CASSRDLKTSGGGEQFF. The V and J genes are TRBV7-8 and TRBJ2-1; 12 bases fit TRBD2. Germline V gene sequence: CDR1 SGHVS, CDR2 FQNEAQ. The ends lost 5 bases at V and 9 bases at J; junction bases unmatched: 14. CDR3 size: 17 residues.

This chain links TRBV18 with TRBJ2-2; 9 bases match TRBD2. Germline lookup yields CDR1 KGHSH and CDR2 LQKENI. Trimming removed 4 bases from V and 6 bases from J; junction bases left unmatched: 12. CDR3 length: 17 residues. CDR3 in amino acids: CASSLLIAGVNPGELFF. For the CDR3, the DNA is TGTGCCAGCTCACTTCTAATAGCGGGAGTTAACCCCGGGGAGCTGTTTTTT. The variable domain in full, with the rest retrieved from reference TRBV18 and TRBJ2-2, is NAGVMQNPRHLVRRRGQEARLRCSPMKGHSHVYWYRQLPEEGLKFMVYLQKENIIDESGMPKERFSAEFPKEGPSILRIQQVVRGDSAAYFCASSLLIAGVNPGELFFGEGSRLTVL.

Worth noting for this clone: The junction and the germline gene differ at one end; a read error may be behind it. The gene calls are TRBV29-1 and TRBJ2-3; D perhaps matches TRBD2 (7 bases). CDR1 and CDR2 (germline): SQVTM, ANQGSEA. The CDR3 loop spans 15 amino acids. The CDR3 DNA is TGCAGCGTTGTGGCGGGGGCGCAAGGAATCCCATCCGAGAATTTT. It codes for CSVVAGAQGIPSENF.

This rearrangement joins TRBV28 to TRBJ2-7; the D gene is possibly TRBD2 (6 bases). V lost 4 bases to trimming and J lost 3 bases, with 19 bases between them. The CDR3 consists of 16 residues. Germline V CDR1 and CDR2: MDHEN, SYDVKM. The CDR3: CASSSPVRGGLYEQYF. In nucleotides, the CDR3 is TGTGCCAGCAGTTCCCCAGTGCGGGGTGGGCTCTACGAGCAGTACTTC.

V is TRBV9 and J is TRBJ1-4; unclear D gene. The CDR3 has 18 residues. Germline V gene sequence: CDR1 SGDLS, CDR2 YYNGEE. With 1 base removed from V and 2 bases from J, the gap between germline ends came to 18 bases. CDR3 region: CASSVNPNYGSTNEKLFF. CDR3 sequence (DNA): TGTGCCAGCAGCGTAAACCCGAATTATGGGAGCACTAATGAAAAACTGTTTTTT.

This clone was observed a few times. V usage is TRBV9 and J usage is TRBJ2-7; D possibly matches TRBD1 or TRBD2 (5 bases each). This CDR3 has 16 residues. V dropped 0 bases and J dropped 0 bases, with 13 bases sitting between them. Germline loops: CDR1 SGDLS, CDR2 YYNGEE. The CDR3 region has the DNA TGTGCCAGCAGCGTAGGAGGGGCCTTACGCTCCTACGAGCAGTACTTC. This gives the protein CASSVGGALRSYEQYF.

This chain joins TRBV2 and TRBJ2-7; 7 bases agree with TRBD1. In germline, CDR1 is SNHLY, CDR2 FYNNEI. The CDR3 covers 13 residues. The V and J ends lost 5 bases and 5 bases, in that order; junction bases with no gene match: 6. This CDR3 reads CASSNRGSDEQYF. In nucleotides, the CDR3 is TGTGCCAGCAGTAACAGGGGTTCAGACGAGCAGTACTTC.

This clone was detected a few times. At one boundary the junction diverges from the germline segment, which might be a read error. CDR3 DNA sequence: TGTGCCAGCAGCTTCGGGACAGGGTCCTCCGAGCAGTACTTC. It is translated as CASSFGTGSSEQYF. This chain connects TRBV7-9 to TRBJ2-7; 9 bases align to TRBD1. Germline V gene sequence: CDR1 SEHNR, CDR2 FQNEAQ (reference sequence). This CDR3 is 14 amino acids long.

This clone showed up just once. The conserved phenylalanine or tryptophan is not found at the CDR3 terminus, so this likely reflects a read error. The DNA is omitted, as the CDR3 cannot be located on it reliably, and the CDR3 follows TCRdb's listing. The chain is built from TRBV7-5 and TRBJ2-7; TRBD2 reflects the table's D call only, with no check against the DNA. TRBV7-5 is a recognized pseudogene. With termini counted, the CDR3 has 11 amino acids. The CDR3: CVRSLVVATFG.

The chain joins TRBV30 to TRBJ2-7, with TRBD1 matching 11 bases. The germline CDR1 and CDR2 sequences are GTSNPN and SVGIG (reference sequence). The CDR3 has 15 residues. The V segment lost 2 bases and the J segment 6 bases; nucleotides outside the gene matches: 9. CDR3 amino acids: CAWSYGPGQGGEQYF. The DNA of the CDR3 is TGTGCCTGGAGTTACGGCCCGGGACAGGGGGGCGAGCAGTACTTC. Full variable domain (remainder filled in from reference TRBV30 and TRBJ2-7): SQTIHQWPATLVQPVGSPLSLECTVEGTSNPNLYWYRQAAGRGLQLLFYSVGIGQISSEVPQNLSASRPQDRQFILSSKKLLLSDSGFYLCAWSYGPGQGGEQYFGPGTRLTVT.

J is TRBJ1-4 and V is TRBV7-6, with D tentatively TRBD1 (5 bases). The V end was cut by 5 bases, the J end by 4 bases, with 17 bases between. Germline V gene sequence: CDR1 SGHVS, CDR2 FNYEAQ. The CDR3 is 16 residues long. The CDR3 nucleotides are TGTGCCAGCAGCCACCCCCCGGGACCCGATAATGAAAAACTGTTTTTT. It yields the protein CASSHPPGPDNEKLFF.

CDR3 DNA: TGTGCCTGGAGGAGACAGGGGACGAGCCATGAGCAGTTCTTC. Its protein product is CAWRRQGTSHEQFF. This chain links TRBV30 with TRBJ2-1; the match to TRBD1 covers 8 bases. Unmatched junction bases numbered 9, after V lost 3 bases and J lost 8 bases. Germline values: CDR1 GTSNPN, CDR2 SVGIG (reference sequence). This CDR3 region has 14 residues.

This clone was seen only once. The rearrangement links TRBV7-9 to TRBJ2-6; 8 bases fit TRBD2. The CDR3 length is 19 residues. V trimming: 5 bases; J trimming: 0 bases; junction bases outside the gene matches: 12. Germline V lookup: CDR1 SEHNR, CDR2 FQNEAQ (reference sequence). The CDR3 protein is CASSPFRGGVPSGANVLTF. The CDR3 nucleotides read TGTGCCAGCAGCCCGTTTCGGGGGGGGGTCCCCTCTGGGGCCAACGTCCTGACTTTC.

The CDR3 here is CASNYRGPRNTEAFF. The CDR3 coding sequence is TGCGCCAGCAACTACAGGGGGCCCCGGAACACTGAAGCTTTCTTT. The V and J genes are TRBV4-3 and TRBJ1-1; 9 positions match TRBD1. With V trimmed by 7 bases and J by 1 base, 7 bases remained unmatched. Germline CDR1 and CDR2: LGHNA and YSLEER. This CDR3 is 15 amino acids long.

The V gene is TRBV13, the J gene TRBJ2-2; 11 nucleotides align to TRBD2. V lost 1 base to trimming and J lost 7 bases; unmatched junction nucleotides: 5. Germline-derived CDR1 and CDR2 are PRHDT and FYEKMQ (reference sequence). The CDR3 loop spans 16 amino acids. CDR3 in amino acids: CASSLVLAGVIGELFF. In nucleotides, the CDR3 is TGTGCCAGCAGCTTAGTACTAGCGGGAGTTATCGGGGAGCTGTTTTTT.

The chain joins TRBV5-1 to TRBJ2-4; possibly TRBD1 for D (7 bases). V lost 7 bases and J 7 bases, leaving 21 bases between the germline ends. Germline CDR1 is SGHRS and CDR2 is YFSETQ. CDR3 size: 15 residues. The CDR3 is CASRGEGGDYNIQYF. Written as DNA, the CDR3 is TGCGCCAGCCGCGGGGAAGGGGGCGATTACAACATTCAGTACTTC.

The chain joins TRBV19 to TRBJ2-1, with D unresolved. The CDR3 length is 13 residues. The ends were cut back, 1 base at V and 7 bases at J, with 8 bases in the middle. Germline CDR1 is LNHDA and CDR2 is SQIVND (reference sequence). The CDR3 coding sequence is TGTGCCAGTAGTATAGTCGCAGCAAATGAGCAGTTCTTC. Protein sequence: CASSIVAANEQFF.

This clone was picked up a small number of times. The rearrangement links TRBV27 to TRBJ2-7; TRBD1 agrees at 8 bases. J lost 3 bases, V lost 6 bases, and 4 bases had no gene match. CDR1 MNHEY and CDR2 SMNVEV come from the germline V gene (reference sequence). This CDR3 region has 13 residues. The CDR3 region has the DNA TGTGCCAGCAGGCTAGACAGGGGCTACGAGCAGTACTTC. Translating gives CASRLDRGYEQYF.

CDR3: CASTPLNRPHRGETQYF. The CDR3 DNA sequence: TGTGCCAGCACCCCCCTCAACAGGCCTCACCGAGGGGAGACCCAGTACTTC. The V call is TRBV5-5, the J call TRBJ2-5; D tentatively fits TRBD1 or TRBD2 (5 bases each). This CDR3 has 17 amino acids. The V gene lost 6 bases and the J gene lost 5 bases, with 26 bases spanning the gap. Germline CDR1 is SGHKS and CDR2 is YYEKEE (reference sequence).